The clone carrying this TCR beta chain was counted between two and nine times. V lost 0 bases to trimming and J lost 3 bases, with 8 bases between them. The CDR3 has 14 residues. Germline CDR1 reads SGHNT; CDR2 reads YYREEE (reference sequence). This entry comes from a study of blood T cell repertoires in COVID-19. Study-level information: T cells, B-cell-depleted T cells, or PBMCs provided the cDNA or gDNA that served as material.

Sequenced by immunoSEQ multiplex PCR; TCRdb stores in-frame clones only, minus some. The sample comprises over 400,000 clones, roughly 88% of which are singletons, and approximately 1.4% rests with the top ten. The source of this sequence is a woman in her 30s with active or convalescent COVID-19. The chain employs TRBV5-4 and TRBJ2-3; D is unresolved. The material sequenced was peripheral blood. The CDR3 protein is CASSLVPGTDTQYF. DNA of the CDR3: TGTGCCAGCAGCTTGGTTCCCGGGACAGATACGCAGTATTTT.